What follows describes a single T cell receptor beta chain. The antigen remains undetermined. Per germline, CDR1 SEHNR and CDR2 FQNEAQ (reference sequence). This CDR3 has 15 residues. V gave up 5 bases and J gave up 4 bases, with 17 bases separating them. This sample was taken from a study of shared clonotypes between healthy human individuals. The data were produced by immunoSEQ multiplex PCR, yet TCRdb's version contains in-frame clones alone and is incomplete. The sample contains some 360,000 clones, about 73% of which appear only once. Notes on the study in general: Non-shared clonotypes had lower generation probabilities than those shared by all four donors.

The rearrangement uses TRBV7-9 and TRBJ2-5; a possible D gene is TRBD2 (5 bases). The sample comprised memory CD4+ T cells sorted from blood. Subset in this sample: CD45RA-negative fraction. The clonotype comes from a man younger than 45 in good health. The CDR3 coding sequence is TGTGCCAGCAGCCCCTTGGTTAGGGAGCGAGAGACCCAGTACTTC. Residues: CASSPLVRERETQYF.